This T cell receptor beta chain was observed in a study of siplizumab effects on memory and regulatory T cells. Using immunoSEQ multiplex PCR, the repertoire was profiled, and TCRdb retains in-frame clones only, with some absent. The sample contains around 1,200 clones, roughly 68% of which appear only once. Study observations and caveats: Siplizumab significantly brought down the alloreactive sequences that trace back to unstimulated CD4+ memory cells. Sequences below about 10^-5 frequency were poorly captured, limiting mapping of alloreactive clones. The naive T cell population seemed more diverse than memory cells and seemed a major contributor to the alloresponse.

This clone turned up a few times. The target antigen is unknown. The V end was cut by 4 bases, the J end by 1 base, with 8 bases between. Germline CDR1 and CDR2: SGHTS and YDEGEE. The CDR3 sequence is 13 residues long. Unstimulated TEMRA, naive, memory and effector memory subsets were sequenced in three donor pairs. The rearrangement joins TRBV5-8 to TRBJ1-1; no firm D call. The origin of this receptor is a human donor in good health. The sequenced sample consisted of TEMRA CD8+ T cells sorted from blood. The subset denotes: unstimulated CD8+ CD45RA+ effector memory T cells. CDR3 coding DNA: TGTGCCAGCAGCAGGACGGGGAACACTGAAGCTTTCTTT. As protein: CASSRTGNTEAFF.